The 9 T cell receptor beta chains below were found in one sample sequenced in a study of control samples from healthy donors and cancer patients. TCRdb's copy holds only in-frame clones and misses some; the assay was immunoSEQ multiplex PCR. This sample yields around 120,000 clones, of which 88% are seen a single time; roughly 2.5% belongs to the top ten. The sample taken for sequencing was blood. These TCRs come from a woman in her 70s in good health.

The chain recombines TRBV29-1 with TRBJ1-3; D remains ambiguous. Germline lookup yields CDR1 SQVTM and CDR2 ANQGSEA. V was clipped by 7 bases and J by 2 bases, with 18 bases between them. The CDR3 spans 15 residues. The CDR3 is CSAGWTSGTGNTIYF. The CDR3 coding sequence is TGCAGCGCGGGCTGGACTTCAGGCACTGGAAACACCATATATTTT.

The V and J genes are TRBV2 and TRBJ2-3, with 7 nucleotides matching TRBD2. CDR1 and CDR2 from the germline V gene are SNHLY and FYNNEI. V shed 5 bases and J 9 bases; nucleotides not matched to a gene: 8. CDR3 size: 13 residues. CDR3 amino acids: CASSNSGTTTQYF. CDR3 coding DNA: TGTGCCAGCAGTAATTCCGGGACTACCACGCAGTATTTT.

The rearrangement joins TRBV5-6 to TRBJ2-5; perhaps TRBD1 as D (5 bases). The length of the CDR3 is 12 residues. Trimming removed 3 bases from V and 3 bases from J, with 6 bases in between. The germline V gene encodes CDR1 SGHDT and CDR2 YYEEEE. CDR3 protein: CASSWGKETQYF. The CDR3 DNA sequence: TGTGCCAGCAGCTGGGGCAAAGAGACCCAGTACTTC. Supplemented by reference TRBV5-6 and TRBJ2-5, the full variable domain reads DAGVTQSPTHLIKTRGQQVTLRCSPKSGHDTVSWYQQALGQGPQFIFQYYEEEERQRGNFPDRFSGHQFPNYSSELNVNALLLGDSALYLCASSWGKETQYFGPGTRLLVL.

This chain connects TRBV7-9 to TRBJ1-4; D not resolved. The V end was cut by 1 base, the J end by 6 bases, with 9 bases between. CDR3 length equals 14 residues. Germline CDR1 reads SEHNR; CDR2 reads FQNEAQ (reference sequence). For the CDR3, the DNA is TGTGCCAGCAGCTTAGACGGATCCGATGAAAAACTGTTTTTT. It specifies CASSLDGSDEKLFF.

This rearrangement joins TRBV12-3 or TRBV12-4 to TRBJ1-2, with D possibly matching TRBD1 (5 bases). Trimming left V 2 bases short and J 7 bases short, with 8 bases between. The CDR3 has 12 residues. CDR3 nucleotide sequence: TGTGCCAGCAGTTTATGGGGCGGTGGCTACACCTTC. This translates into CASSLWGGGYTF.

J is TRBJ1-1 and V is TRBV7-9, with D possibly being TRBD1 (5 bases). V was cut by 4 bases and J by 1 base, with 13 bases left in between. The germline gives CDR1 SEHNR, CDR2 FQNEAQ (reference sequence). The CDR3 consists of 15 residues. In DNA, the CDR3 is TGTGCCAGCAGCTCCCAGGGTTTACGGAACACTGAAGCTTTCTTT. Translating gives CASSSQGLRNTEAFF.

The chain recombines TRBV6-5 with TRBJ1-5; maybe TRBD1 (6 bases). The germline CDR1 and CDR2 sequences are MNHEY and SVGAGI. The CDR3 has 15 residues. V gave up 5 bases and J gave up 2 bases, with 13 bases separating them. The CDR3 sequence is CASSPGEEGNQPQHF. As DNA, the CDR3 is TGTGCCAGCAGTCCAGGGGAGGAGGGCAATCAGCCCCAGCATTTT.

The chain recombines TRBV19 with TRBJ2-1; D unresolved. CDR3 size: 11 residues. Germline V gene sequence: CDR1 LNHDA, CDR2 SQIVND (reference sequence). With 8 bases removed from V and 2 bases from J, the gap between germline ends came to 4 bases. This CDR3 is CASGTYNEQFF. DNA for the CDR3: TGTGCCAGTGGTACCTACAATGAGCAGTTCTTC.

J is TRBJ1-2 and V is TRBV10-3, with D maybe TRBD1 (5 bases). The CDR3 covers 13 residues. Germline V lookup: CDR1 ENHRY, CDR2 SYGVKD. The V and J ends lost 2 bases and 5 bases respectively, with 9 bases between them. The CDR3 loop is CAISEDSLYGYTF. The CDR3 DNA reads as TGTGCCATCAGTGAGGACAGCCTATATGGCTACACCTTC.